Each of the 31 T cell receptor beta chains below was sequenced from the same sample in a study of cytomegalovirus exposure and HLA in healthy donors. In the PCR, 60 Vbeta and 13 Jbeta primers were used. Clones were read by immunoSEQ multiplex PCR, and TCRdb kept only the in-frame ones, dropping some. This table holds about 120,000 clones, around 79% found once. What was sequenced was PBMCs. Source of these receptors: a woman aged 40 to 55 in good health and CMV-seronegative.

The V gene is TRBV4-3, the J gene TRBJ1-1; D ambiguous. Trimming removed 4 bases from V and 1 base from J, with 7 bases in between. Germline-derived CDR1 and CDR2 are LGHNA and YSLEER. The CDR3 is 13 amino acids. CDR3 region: CASSRRENTEAFF. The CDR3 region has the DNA TGCGCCAGCAGCCGGAGGGAGAACACTGAAGCTTTCTTT.

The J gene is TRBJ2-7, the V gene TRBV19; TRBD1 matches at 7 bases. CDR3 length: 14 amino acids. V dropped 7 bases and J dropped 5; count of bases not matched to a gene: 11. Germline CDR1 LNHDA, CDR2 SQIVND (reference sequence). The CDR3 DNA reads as TGTGCCAGTACCGAAAGTACAGGGGCCCACGAGCAGTACTTC. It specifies CASTESTGAHEQYF.

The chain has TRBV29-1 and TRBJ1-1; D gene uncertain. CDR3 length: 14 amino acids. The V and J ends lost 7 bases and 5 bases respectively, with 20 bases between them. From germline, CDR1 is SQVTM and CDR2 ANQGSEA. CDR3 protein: CSARGTTTATEAFF. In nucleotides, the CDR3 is TGCAGCGCCCGGGGTACAACCACTGCGACTGAAGCTTTCTTT.

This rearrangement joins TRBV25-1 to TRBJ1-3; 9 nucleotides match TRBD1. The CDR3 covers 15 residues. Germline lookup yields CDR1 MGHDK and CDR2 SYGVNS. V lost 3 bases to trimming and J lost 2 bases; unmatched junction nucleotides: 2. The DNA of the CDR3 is TGTGCCAGCAGTGATGACAGGGGGGCTGGAAACACCATATATTTT. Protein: CASSDDRGAGNTIYF.

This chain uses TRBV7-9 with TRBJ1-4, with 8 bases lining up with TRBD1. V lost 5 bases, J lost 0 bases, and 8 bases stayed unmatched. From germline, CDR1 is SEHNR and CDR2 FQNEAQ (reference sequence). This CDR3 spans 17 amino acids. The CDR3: CASSRDRSLATNEKLFF. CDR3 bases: TGTGCCAGCAGCCGGGACAGGAGTCTTGCAACTAATGAAAAACTGTTTTTT.

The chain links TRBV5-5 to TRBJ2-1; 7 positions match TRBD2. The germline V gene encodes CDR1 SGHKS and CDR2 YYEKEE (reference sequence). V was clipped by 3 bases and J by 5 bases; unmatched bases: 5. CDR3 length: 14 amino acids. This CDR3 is CASSWGGTNNEQFF. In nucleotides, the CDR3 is TGTGCCAGCAGCTGGGGGGGGACTAACAATGAGCAGTTCTTC.

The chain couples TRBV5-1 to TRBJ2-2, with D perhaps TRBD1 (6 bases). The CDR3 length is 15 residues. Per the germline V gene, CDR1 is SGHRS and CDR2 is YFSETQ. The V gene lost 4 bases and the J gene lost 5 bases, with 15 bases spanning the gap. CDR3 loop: CASSPAEQGTGELFF. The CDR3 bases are TGCGCCAGCAGCCCGGCCGAACAGGGAACCGGGGAGCTGTTTTTT.

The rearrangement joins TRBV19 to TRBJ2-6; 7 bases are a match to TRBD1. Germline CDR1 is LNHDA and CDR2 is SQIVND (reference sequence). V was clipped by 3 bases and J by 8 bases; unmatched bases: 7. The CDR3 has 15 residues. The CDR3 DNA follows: TGTGCCAGTAGTATGACCCCACAGGGGACCAACGTCCTGACTTTC. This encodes CASSMTPQGTNVLTF.

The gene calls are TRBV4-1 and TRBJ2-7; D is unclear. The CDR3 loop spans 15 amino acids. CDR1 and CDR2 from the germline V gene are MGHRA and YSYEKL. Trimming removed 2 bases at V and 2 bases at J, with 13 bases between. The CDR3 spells CASSQKINSPYEQYF. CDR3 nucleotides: TGCGCCAGCAGCCAAAAAATTAACAGTCCCTACGAGCAGTACTTC.

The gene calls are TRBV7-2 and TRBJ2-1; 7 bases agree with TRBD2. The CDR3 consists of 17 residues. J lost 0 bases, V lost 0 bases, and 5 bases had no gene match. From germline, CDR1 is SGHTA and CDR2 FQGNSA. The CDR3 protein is CASSLAASGDSYNEQFF. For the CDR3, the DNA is TGTGCCAGCAGCTTAGCTGCTAGCGGAGACTCCTACAATGAGCAGTTCTTC.

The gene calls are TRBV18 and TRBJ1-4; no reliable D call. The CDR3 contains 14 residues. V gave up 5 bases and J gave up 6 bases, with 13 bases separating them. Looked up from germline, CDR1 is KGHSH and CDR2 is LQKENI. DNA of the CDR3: TGTGCCAGCTCAACCCGACCCGGGGATGAAAAACTGTTTTTT. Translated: CASSTRPGDEKLFF.

CDR3 sequence reads: CASSLEGTGNTEAFF. The DNA for the CDR3 is TGCGCCAGCAGCTTGGAGGGGACAGGGAACACTGAAGCTTTCTTT. The chain couples TRBV5-1 to TRBJ1-1; 8 nucleotides line up with TRBD1. The CDR3 sequence is 15 residues long. Unmatched junction bases numbered 2, after V lost 0 bases and J lost 1 base. Looked up from germline, CDR1 is SGHRS and CDR2 is YFSETQ.

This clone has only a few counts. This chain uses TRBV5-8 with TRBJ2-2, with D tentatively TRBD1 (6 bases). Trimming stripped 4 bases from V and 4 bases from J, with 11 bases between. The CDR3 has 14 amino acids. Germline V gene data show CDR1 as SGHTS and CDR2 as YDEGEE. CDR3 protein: CASSPGQLTGELFF. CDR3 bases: TGTGCCAGCAGCCCAGGACAGCTCACCGGGGAGCTGTTTTTT.

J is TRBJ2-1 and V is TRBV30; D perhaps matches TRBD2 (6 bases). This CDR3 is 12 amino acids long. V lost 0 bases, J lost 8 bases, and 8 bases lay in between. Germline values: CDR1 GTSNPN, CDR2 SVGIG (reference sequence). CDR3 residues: CAWSVSGDEQFF. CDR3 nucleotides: TGTGCCTGGAGTGTATCGGGGGATGAGCAGTTCTTC.

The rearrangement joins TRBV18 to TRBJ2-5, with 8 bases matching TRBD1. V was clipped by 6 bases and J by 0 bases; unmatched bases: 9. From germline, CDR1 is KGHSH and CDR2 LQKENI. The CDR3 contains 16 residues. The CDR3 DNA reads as TGTGCCAGCTCGCCTCGGACAGGGTACGACCAAGAGACCCAGTACTTC. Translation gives CASSPRTGYDQETQYF.

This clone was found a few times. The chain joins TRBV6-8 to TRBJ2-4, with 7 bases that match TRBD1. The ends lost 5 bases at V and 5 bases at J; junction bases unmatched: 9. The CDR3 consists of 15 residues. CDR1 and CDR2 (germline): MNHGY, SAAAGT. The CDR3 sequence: CASSPVRQGENIQYF. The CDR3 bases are TGTGCCAGCAGTCCGGTTCGGCAGGGGGAAAACATTCAGTACTTC.

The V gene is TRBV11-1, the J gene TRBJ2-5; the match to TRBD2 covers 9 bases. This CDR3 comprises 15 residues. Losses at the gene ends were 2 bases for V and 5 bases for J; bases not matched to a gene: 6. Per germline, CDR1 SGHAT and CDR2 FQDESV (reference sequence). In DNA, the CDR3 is TGTGCCAGCAGCTTAATAGCGGGAGTATGGGAGACCCAGTACTTC. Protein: CASSLIAGVWETQYF.

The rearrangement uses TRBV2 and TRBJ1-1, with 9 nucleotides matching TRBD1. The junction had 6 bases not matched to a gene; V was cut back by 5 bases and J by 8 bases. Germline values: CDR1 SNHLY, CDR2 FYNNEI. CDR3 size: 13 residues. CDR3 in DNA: TGTGCCAGCAGTCCACAGGGGGCGTCAGAAGCTTTCTTT. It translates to CASSPQGASEAFF.

The DNA of the CDR3 is TGTGCCAGCAGTTCGCGACTAGCGGGAGCAAGCAATGAGCAGTTCTTC. Translating it yields CASSSRLAGASNEQFF. The chain couples TRBV28 to TRBJ2-1; TRBD2 matches at 12 bases. The CDR3 consists of 16 residues. Looked up from germline, CDR1 is MDHEN and CDR2 is SYDVKM. With V trimmed by 4 bases and J by 6 bases, 7 bases remained unmatched.

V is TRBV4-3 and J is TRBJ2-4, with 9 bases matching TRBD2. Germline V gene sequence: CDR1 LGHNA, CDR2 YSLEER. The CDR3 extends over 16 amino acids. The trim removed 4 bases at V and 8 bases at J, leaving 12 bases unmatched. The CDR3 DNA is TGCGCCAGCAGCCCCTCTAGCGGGATGGGTTCGGACATTCAGTACTTC. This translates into CASSPSSGMGSDIQYF.

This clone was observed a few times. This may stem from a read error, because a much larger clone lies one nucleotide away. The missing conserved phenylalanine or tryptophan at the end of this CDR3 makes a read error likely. CDR3 sequence (DNA): TGTGCCAGCAGTGAGGCCATTTATAATTCACCCCTCCACTCT. This gives the protein CASSEAIYNSPLHS. This chain connects TRBV6-5 to TRBJ1-6; D unresolved. Trimming took off 5 bases at V and 4 bases at J, with 9 bases between the two ends. This CDR3 is 14 amino acids long. Germline V gene data show CDR1 as MNHEY and CDR2 as SVGAGI.

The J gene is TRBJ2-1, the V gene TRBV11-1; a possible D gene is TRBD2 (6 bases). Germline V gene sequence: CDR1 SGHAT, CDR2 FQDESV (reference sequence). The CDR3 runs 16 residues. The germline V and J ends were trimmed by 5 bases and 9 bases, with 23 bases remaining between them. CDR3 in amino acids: CASSALGAGAAGEQFF. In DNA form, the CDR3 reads TGTGCCAGCAGCGCCCTGGGAGCGGGTGCCGCGGGTGAGCAGTTCTTC. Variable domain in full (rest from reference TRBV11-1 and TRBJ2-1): EAEVAQSPRYKITEKSQAVAFWCDPISGHATLYWYRQILGQGPELLVQFQDESVVDDSQLPKDRFSAERLKGVDSTLKIQPAELGDSAMYLCASSALGAGAAGEQFFGPGTRLTVL.

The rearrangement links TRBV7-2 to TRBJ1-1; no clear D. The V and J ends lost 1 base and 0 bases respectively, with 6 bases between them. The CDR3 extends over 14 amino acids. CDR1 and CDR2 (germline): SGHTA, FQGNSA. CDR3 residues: CASSLDPVNTEAFF. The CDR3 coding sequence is TGTGCCAGCAGCTTAGATCCAGTGAACACTGAAGCTTTCTTT.

The CDR3 DNA reads TGTGCCAGCAGGAACACTAGGCAGCCCTCCACAGATACGCAGTATTTT. Translating gives CASRNTRQPSTDTQYF. The chain joins TRBV7-8 to TRBJ2-3; D possibly corresponds to TRBD2 (5 bases). The CDR3 is 16 residues long. Trimming pared 6 bases from V and 2 bases from J, leaving 18 bases between. CDR1 and CDR2 (germline): SGHVS, FQNEAQ.

In DNA form, the CDR3 reads TGTGCCAGCAGTACTCGACAGGCCCGAAATCAGCCCCAGCATTTT. Its translation: CASSTRQARNQPQHF. The V gene is TRBV6-6, the J gene TRBJ1-5; weak D call: TRBD1 (6 bases). The CDR3 spans 15 residues. CDR1 is MNHNY and CDR2 is SVGAGI in the germline V gene (reference sequence). V shed 5 bases and J shed 4 bases, with 15 bases lying between them.

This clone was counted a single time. The CDR3 sequence: CASSRREAEKLFF. The CDR3 region has the DNA TGTGCCAGTAGTAGGAGGGAGGCCGAAAAACTGTTTTTT. The chain is built from TRBV19 and TRBJ1-4; unclear D gene. The CDR3 extends over 13 amino acids. Between the trimmed V and J ends, which lost 4 bases and 8 bases, there was a span of 11 bases. Germline-derived CDR1 and CDR2 are LNHDA and SQIVND (reference sequence).

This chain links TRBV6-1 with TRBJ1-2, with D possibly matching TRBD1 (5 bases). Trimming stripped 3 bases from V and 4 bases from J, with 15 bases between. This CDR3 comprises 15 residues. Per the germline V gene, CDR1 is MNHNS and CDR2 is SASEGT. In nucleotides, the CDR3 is TGTGCCAGCAGTGAGGGGCCAGGGCTTAGCTATGGCTACACCTTC. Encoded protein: CASSEGPGLSYGYTF.

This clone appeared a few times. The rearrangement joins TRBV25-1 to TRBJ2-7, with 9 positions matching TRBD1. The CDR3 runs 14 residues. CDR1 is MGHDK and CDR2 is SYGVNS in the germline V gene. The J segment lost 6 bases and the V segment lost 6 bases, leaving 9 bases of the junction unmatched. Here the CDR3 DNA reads TGTGCCAGCAGCCCAGACAGGGGGTTTCGCGAGCAGTACTTC. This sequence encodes CASSPDRGFREQYF.

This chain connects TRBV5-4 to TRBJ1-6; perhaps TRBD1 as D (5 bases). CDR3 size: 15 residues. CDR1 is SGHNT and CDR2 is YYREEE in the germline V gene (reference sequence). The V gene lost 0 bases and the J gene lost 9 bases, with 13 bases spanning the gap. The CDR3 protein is CASSLGKGVGSPLHF. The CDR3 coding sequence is TGTGCCAGCAGCTTGGGGAAAGGGGTAGGTTCACCCCTCCACTTT.

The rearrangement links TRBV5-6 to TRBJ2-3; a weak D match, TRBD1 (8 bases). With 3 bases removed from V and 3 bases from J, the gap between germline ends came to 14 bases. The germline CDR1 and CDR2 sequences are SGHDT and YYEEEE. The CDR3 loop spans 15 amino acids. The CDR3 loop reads CASSSDRGGTDTQYF. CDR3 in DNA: TGTGCCAGCAGCTCCGACAGGGGAGGGACAGATACGCAGTATTTT.

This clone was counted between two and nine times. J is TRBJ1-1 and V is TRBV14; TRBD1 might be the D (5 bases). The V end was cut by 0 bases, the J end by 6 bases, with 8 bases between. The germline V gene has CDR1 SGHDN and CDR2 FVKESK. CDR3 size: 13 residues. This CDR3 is CASSQDWGSEAFF. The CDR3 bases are TGTGCCAGCAGCCAAGACTGGGGCTCTGAAGCTTTCTTT.